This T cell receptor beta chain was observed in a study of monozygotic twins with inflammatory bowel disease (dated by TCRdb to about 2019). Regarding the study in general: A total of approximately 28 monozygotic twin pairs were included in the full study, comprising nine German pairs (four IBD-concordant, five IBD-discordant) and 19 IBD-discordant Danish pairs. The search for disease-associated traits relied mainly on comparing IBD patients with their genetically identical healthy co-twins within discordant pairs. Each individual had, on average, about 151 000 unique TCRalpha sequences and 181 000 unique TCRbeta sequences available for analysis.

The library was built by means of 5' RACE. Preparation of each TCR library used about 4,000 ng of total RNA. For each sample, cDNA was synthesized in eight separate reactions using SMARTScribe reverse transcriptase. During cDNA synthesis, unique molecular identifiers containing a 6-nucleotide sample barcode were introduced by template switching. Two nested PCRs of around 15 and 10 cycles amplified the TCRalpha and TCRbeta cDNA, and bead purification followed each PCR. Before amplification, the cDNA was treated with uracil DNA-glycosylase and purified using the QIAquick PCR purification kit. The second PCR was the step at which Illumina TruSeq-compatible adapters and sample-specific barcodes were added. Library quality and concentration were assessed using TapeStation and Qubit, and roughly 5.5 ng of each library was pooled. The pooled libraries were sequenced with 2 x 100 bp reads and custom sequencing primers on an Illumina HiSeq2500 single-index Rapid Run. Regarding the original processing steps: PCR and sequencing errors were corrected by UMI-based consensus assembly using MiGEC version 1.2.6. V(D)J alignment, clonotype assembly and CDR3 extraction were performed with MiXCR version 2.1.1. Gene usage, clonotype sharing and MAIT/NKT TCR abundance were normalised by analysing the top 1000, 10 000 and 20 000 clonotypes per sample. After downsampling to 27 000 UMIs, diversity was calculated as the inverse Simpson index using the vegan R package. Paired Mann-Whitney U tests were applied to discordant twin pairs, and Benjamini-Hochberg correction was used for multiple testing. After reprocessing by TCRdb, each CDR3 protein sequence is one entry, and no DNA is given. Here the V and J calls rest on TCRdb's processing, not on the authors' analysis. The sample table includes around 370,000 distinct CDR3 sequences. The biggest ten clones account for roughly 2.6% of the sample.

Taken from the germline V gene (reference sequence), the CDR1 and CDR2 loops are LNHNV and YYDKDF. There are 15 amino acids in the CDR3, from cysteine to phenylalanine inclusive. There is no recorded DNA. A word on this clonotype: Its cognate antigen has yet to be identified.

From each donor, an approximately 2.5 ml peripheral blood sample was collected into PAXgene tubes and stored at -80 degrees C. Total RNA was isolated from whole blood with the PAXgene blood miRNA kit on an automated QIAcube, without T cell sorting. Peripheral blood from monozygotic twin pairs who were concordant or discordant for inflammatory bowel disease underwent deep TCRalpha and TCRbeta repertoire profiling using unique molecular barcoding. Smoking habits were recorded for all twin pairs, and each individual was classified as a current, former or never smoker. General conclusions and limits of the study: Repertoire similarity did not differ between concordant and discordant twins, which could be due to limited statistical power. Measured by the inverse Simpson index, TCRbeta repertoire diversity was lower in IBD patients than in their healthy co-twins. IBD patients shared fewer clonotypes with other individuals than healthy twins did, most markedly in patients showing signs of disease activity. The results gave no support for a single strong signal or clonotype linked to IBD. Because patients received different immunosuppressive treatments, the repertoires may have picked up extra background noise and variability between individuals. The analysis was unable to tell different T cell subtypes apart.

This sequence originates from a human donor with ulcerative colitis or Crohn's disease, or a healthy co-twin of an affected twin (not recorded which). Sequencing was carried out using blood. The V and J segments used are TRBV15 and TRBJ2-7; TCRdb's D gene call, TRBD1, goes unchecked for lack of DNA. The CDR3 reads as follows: CATSRGGEEYYEQYF. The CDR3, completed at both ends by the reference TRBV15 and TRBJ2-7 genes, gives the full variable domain DAMVIQNPRYQVTQFGKPVTLSCSQTLNHNVMYWYQQKSSQAPKLLFHYYDKDFNNEADTPDNFQSRRPNTSFCFLDIRSPGLGDTAMYLCATSRGGEEYYEQYFGPGTRLTVT.